Reported below is one TCR beta chain. The antigen is undetermined. The data belong to a study of T cell responses to AZD1222 COVID-19 vaccine. Regarding the study as a whole: Spike regions recognized by vaccine-associated CD4 TCRs spanned the protein, led by 160-218 and 743-854.

V shed 7 bases, J shed 5 bases, and the junction held 13 bases outside the gene matches. Germline V gives CDR1 LNHDA, CDR2 SQIVND (reference sequence). The CDR3 spans 15 residues. Sequencing was performed with immunoSEQ multiplex PCR; in TCRdb, only in-frame clones are kept and a portion is missing. The listing contains 150,000 or so clones. The receptor's source is an adult in good health. The chain carries TRBV19 and TRBJ1-2; TRBD1 matches at 7 bases. Sequencing was done on a sample of peripheral blood. The CDR3 loop is CASTPRQGLGYGYTF. The CDR3 DNA reads TGTGCCAGTACCCCGAGACAGGGCCTGGGGTATGGCTACACCTTC. The entire variable domain, with the rest obtained from reference TRBV19 and TRBJ1-2, is as follows: DGGITQSPKYLFRKEGQNVTLSCEQNLNHDAMYWYRQDPGQGLRLIYYSQIVNDFQKGDIAEGYSVSREKKESFPLTVTSAQKNPTAFYLCASTPRQGLGYGYTFGSGTRLTVV.